This paragraph covers one T cell receptor beta chain sequence. Trimming cost V 5 bases and J 6 bases; bases outside gene matches: 6. The CDR3 covers 13 residues. The data originate from a study of blood T cell repertoires in COVID-19. Study information: Whether acute or convalescent, the COVID-19 samples came from the United States, Italy and Spain.

Original analysis: Using reference gene primer amplification, nucleated cell counts were estimated. This table comes from immunoSEQ multiplex PCR, and its TCRdb copy is limited to in-frame clones, with some not included. The D gene and trimming were derived from the DNA, and the V and J assignments and clone size from that table. The sample lists about 240,000 clones, 87% seen once, with about 7% in the top ten. Sequenced sample: peripheral blood. This chain connects TRBV12-3 or TRBV12-4 to TRBJ1-2, with TRBD1 identical over 7 bases. This clonotype was obtained from a man aged 55 to 70 who had recovered from COVID-19. CDR3 loop: CASSRFTGDGYTF. The CDR3 DNA follows: TGTGCCAGCAGTCGGTTTACAGGGGATGGCTACACCTTC.